A selection of T cell receptor beta chains follows, all from one sample in a study of blood T cells in healthy people across ages. TCRdb fed the 5' RACE reads into MiXCR, producing one record per CDR3 protein. Found here are 650,000 to 1,000,000 distinct CDR3 sequences, around 34% of them singletons; the top ten hold over 10%. The specimen was blood. These receptors came from a man aged 18 to 29 in good health. The CDR3 runs from the conserved cysteine through the conserved F or W. A D gene is named only where the DNA matches it firmly. Not all rows give a size; the values are once, few, many and, for expanded clones, a class.

d_call: TRBD1
j_call: TRBJ1-5
clone_size: NA
v_call: TRBV4-1
cdr3_aa: CASSQDGGTGENQPQHF
cdr3_nt: TGCGCCAGCAGCCAAGACGGGGGGACAGGGGAAAATCAGCCCCAGCATTTT

d_call: NA
j_call: TRBJ1-3
clone_size: NA
v_call: TRBV20-1
cdr3_aa: CSARGAVPSSGNTIYF
cdr3_nt: TGCAGTGCTAGAGGGGCGGTTCCTAGCTCTGGAAACACCATATATTTT

d_call: NA
j_call: TRBJ2-1
clone_size: NA
v_call: TRBV28
cdr3_aa: CASRRTSGEQFF
cdr3_nt: TGTGCCAGCAGGAGGACGTCCGGTGAGCAGTTCTTC

d_call: TRBD2
j_call: TRBJ2-3
clone_size: NA
v_call: TRBV7-6
cdr3_aa: CASVASGETAQYF
cdr3_nt: TGTGCCAGCGTGGCTAGCGGGGAAACAGCGCAGTATTTT

d_call: NA
j_call: TRBJ1-1
clone_size: NA
v_call: TRBV4-2
cdr3_aa: CASSQDRTPRVNTEAFF
cdr3_nt: TGTGCCAGCAGCCAAGATCGGACCCCTAGGGTGAACACTGAAGCTTTCTTT

d_call: TRBD1
j_call: TRBJ2-3
clone_size: few
v_call: TRBV7-2
cdr3_aa: CASSTGQGEVDTQYF
cdr3_nt: TGTGCCAGCAGTACGGGACAGGGGGAGGTAGATACGCAGTATTTT

d_call: NA
j_call: TRBJ2-1
clone_size: NA
v_call: TRBV7-2
cdr3_aa: CASRPDKEDNEQFF
cdr3_nt: TGTGCCAGCAGGCCAGACAAAGAAGACAATGAGCAGTTCTTC

d_call: TRBD2
j_call: TRBJ2-1
clone_size: NA
v_call: TRBV4-2
cdr3_aa: CASSQLAGGPNEQFF
cdr3_nt: TGTGCCAGCAGCCAACTAGCGGGGGGACCGAATGAGCAGTTCTTC

d_call: NA
j_call: TRBJ2-7
clone_size: NA
v_call: TRBV3-1
cdr3_aa: CASSQKRPGVASYEQYF
cdr3_nt: TGTGCCAGCAGCCAAAAGAGGCCTGGAGTGGCTAGCTACGAGCAGTACTTC

d_call: NA
j_call: TRBJ2-2
clone_size: NA
v_call: TRBV7-8
cdr3_aa: CASRRTVGNTGELFF
cdr3_nt: TGTGCCAGCAGACGGACAGTTGGGAACACCGGGGAGCTGTTTTTT

d_call: TRBD2
j_call: TRBJ2-5
clone_size: few
v_call: TRBV2
cdr3_aa: CASSVFSGGEETQYF
cdr3_nt: TGTGCCAGCAGTGTTTTCAGCGGGGGGGAAGAGACCCAGTACTTC

d_call: TRBD2
j_call: TRBJ2-7
clone_size: NA
v_call: TRBV4-1
cdr3_aa: CASSHGTSGGERGNEQYF
cdr3_nt: TGCGCCAGCAGCCACGGGACTAGCGGGGGGGAAAGGGGCAATGAGCAGTACTTC

d_call: NA
j_call: TRBJ1-5
clone_size: NA
v_call: TRBV5-6
cdr3_aa: CASSRGTGVNRPQHF
cdr3_nt: TGTGCCAGCAGTAGGGGCACCGGAGTGAATCGGCCCCAGCATTTT

d_call: TRBD1
j_call: TRBJ1-5
clone_size: NA
v_call: TRBV7-2
cdr3_aa: CASSRGTGSQPQHF
cdr3_nt: TGTGCCAGCAGCCGAGGGACAGGGTCTCAGCCCCAGCATTTT

d_call: NA
j_call: TRBJ1-5
clone_size: NA
v_call: TRBV10-3
cdr3_aa: CAISGYDGGPDQPQHF
cdr3_nt: TGTGCCATCAGTGGATATGATGGGGGGCCGGATCAGCCCCAGCATTTT

d_call: TRBD1
j_call: TRBJ1-6
clone_size: NA
v_call: TRBV20-1
cdr3_aa: CSARDTGQPGSPLHF
cdr3_nt: TGCAGTGCTAGAGATACGGGACAGCCAGGGTCACCCCTCCACTTT

d_call: NA
j_call: TRBJ1-5
clone_size: few
v_call: TRBV6-2/TRBV6-3
cdr3_aa: CASSYSTGERGNQPQHF
cdr3_nt: TGTGCCAGCAGTTACTCAACCGGGGAAAGGGGCAATCAGCCCCAGCATTTT

d_call: NA
j_call: TRBJ2-1
clone_size: NA
v_call: TRBV5-5
cdr3_aa: CASSLPGRNEQFF
cdr3_nt: TGTGCCAGCAGCTTGCCAGGGCGCAATGAGCAGTTCTTC

d_call: NA
j_call: TRBJ1-2
clone_size: NA
v_call: TRBV5-1
cdr3_aa: CASSLSGGIYGYTF
cdr3_nt: TGCGCCAGCAGCTTATCGGGCGGCATCTATGGCTACACCTTC

d_call: NA
j_call: TRBJ1-5
clone_size: few
v_call: TRBV29-1
cdr3_aa: CSVENPAGYSNQPRHF
cdr3_nt: TGCAGCGTTGAAAATCCGGCCGGTTATAGCAATCAGCCCCGGCATTTT

d_call: TRBD1
j_call: TRBJ2-5
clone_size: NA
v_call: TRBV12-3/TRBV12-4
cdr3_aa: CASSRTGQGNEQYF
cdr3_nt: TGTGCCAGCAGCCGAACCGGACAGGGGAATGAGCAGTACTTC

d_call: NA
j_call: TRBJ2-5
clone_size: NA
v_call: TRBV6-5
cdr3_aa: CASSYSFETQYF
cdr3_nt: TGTGCCAGCAGTTACTCGTTCGAGACCCAGTACTTC

d_call: TRBD2
j_call: TRBJ2-3
clone_size: few
v_call: TRBV20-1
cdr3_aa: CSARGPGGALDTQYF
cdr3_nt: TGCAGTGCTAGAGGACCGGGGGGGGCCTTAGATACGCAGTATTTT

d_call: TRBD1
j_call: TRBJ1-6
clone_size: few
v_call: TRBV20-1
cdr3_aa: CSARRGGLGSPLHF
cdr3_nt: TGCAGTGCCAGAAGAGGGGGCCTGGGTTCACCCCTCCACTTT

d_call: NA
j_call: TRBJ2-7
clone_size: NA
v_call: TRBV7-9
cdr3_aa: CASSPRGQSEQYF
cdr3_nt: TGTGCCAGCAGCCCCCGAGGACAGTCCGAGCAGTACTTC

d_call: NA
j_call: TRBJ2-4
clone_size: many
v_call: TRBV20-1
cdr3_aa: CSASSVREIVSKNIQYF
cdr3_nt: TGCAGTGCTAGTTCCGTCAGGGAGATTGTAAGCAAAAACATTCAGTACTTC

d_call: NA
j_call: TRBJ2-7
clone_size: few
v_call: TRBV7-9
cdr3_aa: CASSFLGIQDEQYF
cdr3_nt: TGTGCCAGCAGCTTTCTGGGGATTCAGGACGAGCAGTACTTC

d_call: TRBD2
j_call: TRBJ2-2
clone_size: NA
v_call: TRBV20-1
cdr3_aa: CSARAPGLAAGELFF
cdr3_nt: TGCAGTGCTAGAGCTCCGGGACTAGCGGCCGGGGAGCTGTTTTTT

d_call: NA
j_call: TRBJ2-4
clone_size: few
v_call: TRBV7-8
cdr3_aa: CASSLVGFRGGAKNIQYF
cdr3_nt: TGTGCCAGCAGCTTAGTTGGCTTTCGAGGAGGGGCCAAAAACATTCAGTACTTC

d_call: NA
j_call: TRBJ1-1
clone_size: NA
v_call: TRBV6-2/TRBV6-3
cdr3_aa: CASSTRRGGTEAFF
cdr3_nt: TGTGCCAGCAGTACCCGCCGCGGGGGCACTGAAGCTTTCTTT

d_call: TRBD2
j_call: TRBJ2-3
clone_size: NA
v_call: TRBV7-2
cdr3_aa: CTSSLLGGALTDTQYF
cdr3_nt: TGTACCAGCAGCTTACTCGGGGGGGCCCTGACAGATACGCAGTATTTT

d_call: NA
j_call: TRBJ2-1
clone_size: NA
v_call: TRBV7-8
cdr3_aa: CAIEWGGNQETQFF
cdr3_nt: TGTGCCATCGAATGGGGGGGCAACCAAGAGACCCAGTTCTTC

d_call: NA
j_call: TRBJ1-6
clone_size: few
v_call: TRBV12-3/TRBV12-4
cdr3_aa: CASSAPTVHNSPLHF
cdr3_nt: TGTGCCAGCAGTGCCCCGACAGTTCATAATTCACCCCTCCACTTT

d_call: NA
j_call: TRBJ2-4
clone_size: many
v_call: TRBV7-9
cdr3_aa: CASSLGRSQLAKNIQYF
cdr3_nt: TGTGCCAGCAGCTTAGGCCGGTCCCAGCTAGCCAAAAACATTCAGTACTTC

d_call: NA
j_call: TRBJ1-4
clone_size: many
v_call: TRBV12-3/TRBV12-4
cdr3_aa: CASSPPGHANEKLFF
cdr3_nt: TGTGCCAGCAGTCCACCGGGACACGCAAATGAAAAACTGTTTTTT

d_call: NA
j_call: TRBJ1-1
clone_size: few
v_call: TRBV7-2
cdr3_aa: CASVGCEAFF
cdr3_nt: TGTGCCAGCGTCGGGTGTGAAGCTTTCTTT

d_call: NA
j_call: TRBJ2-2
clone_size: NA
v_call: TRBV28
cdr3_aa: CASTLLGAQNTGELFF
cdr3_nt: TGTGCCAGCACCCTCCTGGGGGCACAGAACACCGGGGAGCTGTTTTTT

d_call: NA
j_call: TRBJ1-1
clone_size: few
v_call: TRBV6-5
cdr3_aa: CASSYDSGYTEAFF
cdr3_nt: TGTGCCAGCAGTTACGATTCGGGTTACACTGAAGCTTTCTTT

d_call: NA
j_call: TRBJ1-1
clone_size: NA
v_call: TRBV5-1
cdr3_aa: CASNGGEDVSEAFF
cdr3_nt: TGCGCCAGCAACGGCGGGGAGGACGTGTCTGAAGCTTTCTTT

d_call: TRBD2
j_call: TRBJ2-3
clone_size: NA
v_call: TRBV6-6
cdr3_aa: CASSRLAGVPTDTQYF
cdr3_nt: TGTGCCAGCAGTCGACTAGCGGGGGTTCCCACAGATACGCAGTATTTT

d_call: NA
j_call: TRBJ1-2
clone_size: NA
v_call: TRBV15
cdr3_aa: CATSRERVGTTNGYTF
cdr3_nt: TGTGCCACCAGCAGAGAACGGGTGGGCACGACTAATGGCTACACCTTC

d_call: TRBD1
j_call: TRBJ2-7
clone_size: many
v_call: TRBV7-9
cdr3_aa: CASSPDRGISEQYF
cdr3_nt: TGTGCCAGCAGCCCTGACAGGGGAATCTCCGAGCAGTACTTC

d_call: NA
j_call: TRBJ2-3
clone_size: many
v_call: TRBV9
cdr3_aa: CASSVPAGYPDTQYF
cdr3_nt: TGTGCCAGCAGCGTACCAGCAGGGTACCCAGATACGCAGTATTTT

d_call: NA
j_call: TRBJ1-1
clone_size: few
v_call: TRBV25-1
cdr3_aa: CASSEYPWAEAFF
cdr3_nt: TGTGCCAGCAGTGAGTACCCCTGGGCTGAAGCTTTCTTT

d_call: TRBD1
j_call: TRBJ1-1
clone_size: NA
v_call: TRBV7-2
cdr3_aa: CASSTGTGVAEAFF
cdr3_nt: TGTGCCAGCAGCACCGGGACAGGGGTAGCTGAAGCTTTCTTT

d_call: TRBD2
j_call: TRBJ2-7
clone_size: few
v_call: TRBV7-9
cdr3_aa: CAASRGEGFNEQYF
cdr3_nt: TGTGCCGCATCCCGAGGGGAGGGATTCAATGAGCAGTACTTC

d_call: NA
j_call: TRBJ2-7
clone_size: few
v_call: TRBV7-3
cdr3_aa: CASSPDGSGEQYF
cdr3_nt: TGTGCCAGCAGCCCGGACGGTTCTGGGGAGCAGTACTTC

d_call: TRBD1
j_call: TRBJ2-3
clone_size: NA
v_call: TRBV20-1
cdr3_aa: CSARSPGQGTDTQYF
cdr3_nt: TGCAGTGCTAGGTCACCGGGACAGGGGACAGATACGCAGTATTTT

d_call: NA
j_call: TRBJ2-7
clone_size: many
v_call: TRBV4-1
cdr3_aa: CASSHGGEQYF
cdr3_nt: TGCGCCAGCAGCCACGGAGGAGAGCAGTACTTC

d_call: TRBD1
j_call: TRBJ1-1
clone_size: NA
v_call: TRBV20-1
cdr3_aa: CSARPDDRGWGTEAFF
cdr3_nt: TGCAGTGCTAGGCCAGACGACAGGGGATGGGGCACTGAAGCTTTCTTT

d_call: TRBD1
j_call: TRBJ2-2
clone_size: NA
v_call: TRBV10-3
cdr3_aa: CATRQGPNTGELFF
cdr3_nt: TGTGCCACCAGACAGGGCCCGAACACCGGGGAGCTGTTTTTT

d_call: TRBD1
j_call: TRBJ1-5
clone_size: NA
v_call: TRBV27
cdr3_aa: CASKTTGVNQPQHF
cdr3_nt: TGTGCCAGCAAAACGACAGGGGTCAATCAGCCCCAGCATTTT

d_call: TRBD1
j_call: TRBJ2-7
clone_size: NA
v_call: TRBV10-3
cdr3_aa: CAIRGTGGHEQYF
cdr3_nt: TGTGCCATCAGAGGGACAGGGGGTCACGAGCAGTACTTC